One T cell receptor (beta chain) is described in this entry. Its antigen remains unidentified. These data belong to a study of PD-1 blockade in classical Hodgkin lymphoma. Study as a whole: Every 2 weeks, patients got 3 mg/kg intravenous nivolumab.

Relapse after autologous stem cell transplantation occurred in every patient, and brentuximab vedotin exposure varied. TCRdb keeps only in-frame clones here, not all; method: immunoSEQ multiplex PCR. This sample has around 70,000 clones, with around 75% found just once. Study results and caveats: By C4D1, diversity of CD4+ TCRs had risen significantly, whereas that of CD8+ TCRs had not. It was among complete responders that baseline diversity resembled that of newly diagnosed patients. Excluded were patients who started nivolumab under 1 year after ASCT, a group that had lower diversity.

Germline V gives CDR1 SGDLS, CDR2 YYNGEE. V was pared by 4 bases and J by 0 bases, with 13 bases between. This CDR3 contains 15 residues. The clonotype originates from a human donor with classical Hodgkin lymphoma. Sequenced material: peripheral blood mononuclear cells (PBMCs), taken before the second cycle of nivolumab. The chain is built from TRBV9 and TRBJ1-2; D may be TRBD1 (5 bases). In nucleotides, the CDR3 is TGTGCCAGCAGCCCCCAGGGTGGCACTAACTATGGCTACACCTTC. The encoded protein is CASSPQGGTNYGYTF.